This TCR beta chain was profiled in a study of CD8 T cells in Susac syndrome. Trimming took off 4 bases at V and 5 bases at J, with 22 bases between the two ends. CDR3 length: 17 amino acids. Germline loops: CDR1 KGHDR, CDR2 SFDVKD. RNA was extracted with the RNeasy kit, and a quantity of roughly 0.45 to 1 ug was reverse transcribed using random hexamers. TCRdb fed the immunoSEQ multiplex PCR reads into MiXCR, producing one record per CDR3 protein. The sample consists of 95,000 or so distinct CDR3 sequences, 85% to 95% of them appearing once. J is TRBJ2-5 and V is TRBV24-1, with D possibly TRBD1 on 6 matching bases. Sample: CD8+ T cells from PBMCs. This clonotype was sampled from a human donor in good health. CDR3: CATSEKPGADTRETQYF. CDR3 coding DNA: TGTGCCACCAGTGAAAAACCAGGGGCTGATACCAGGGAGACCCAGTACTTC.